This TCR beta chain was retrieved from a study of T cell responses to AZD1222 COVID-19 vaccine. At the level of the study: The analysis combined second doses at about 4 or about 12 weeks.

The data were produced by immunoSEQ multiplex PCR, yet TCRdb's version contains in-frame clones alone and is incomplete. The profile covers 100,000 or so clones, with around 89% appearing a single time and 2% to 3% taken by the ten largest. This CDR3 is built from 15 residues. The V segment lost 2 bases and the J segment 2 bases; nucleotides outside the gene matches: 5. The germline CDR1 and CDR2 sequences are LGHNA and YNFKEQ. The count of this clone is one. Antigen: not known. General study findings and limits: After two AZD1222 doses, spike-specific TCR breadth and depth rose versus day 0. Just five or six AZD1222 recipients tested seropositive at baseline.

The sequence derives from an adult in good health. Material: peripheral blood, obtained on day 0 of AZD1222 vaccination. The chain links TRBV4-2 to TRBJ2-7, with 8 bases lining up with TRBD2. This CDR3 is CASSQIAGTTYEQYF. In DNA, the CDR3 is TGTGCCAGCAGCCAAATAGCGGGAACTACCTACGAGCAGTACTTC.